Following are 32 T cell receptor beta chains from one sample sequenced in a study of PD-L1 blockade in urothelial cancer. Profiled with immunoSEQ multiplex PCR; TCRdb holds only in-frame clones, not every one. The sample lists more than 35,000 clones; roughly 90% were seen once. This material consisted of PBMCs, taken around atezolizumab (anti-PD-L1) treatment. The receptors come from a man in his 70s with urothelial cancer.

About this clone: At one boundary the junction diverges from the germline segment, which might be a read error. This rearrangement joins TRBV11-2 to TRBJ1-2; possibly TRBD1 for D (6 bases). This CDR3 is 13 amino acids long. Germline V lookup: CDR1 SGHAT, CDR2 FQNNGV. The CDR3, as DNA: TGTGCCAGCAGCGAGACAGGCCCGCTAGGTCTGGCCTTC. The encoded protein is CASSETGPLGLAF.

V gene TRBV5-1 combines with J gene TRBJ1-3, with D tentatively TRBD1 (5 bases). Per the germline V gene, CDR1 is SGHRS and CDR2 is YFSETQ. V was trimmed by 2 bases and J by 2 bases, leaving 8 bases between them. CDR3 size: 14 residues. The CDR3 region is CASSLGDAGNTIYF. Written as DNA, the CDR3 is TGCGCCAGCAGCTTAGGGGATGCTGGAAACACCATATATTTT.

V is TRBV18 and J is TRBJ2-7, with 7 bases aligning to TRBD1. CDR3 length: 13 residues. Trimming cost V 4 bases and J 3 bases; bases outside gene matches: 3. CDR1 is KGHSH, CDR2 LQKENI, per germline. In nucleotides, the CDR3 is TGTGCCAGCTCACATACAGGGGACTACGAGCAGTACTTC. This encodes CASSHTGDYEQYF.

Here the CDR3 reads CASSYRQGVGNEQFF. In DNA form, the CDR3 reads TGTGCCAGCAGTTACCGACAGGGAGTCGGCAATGAGCAGTTCTTC. The V call is TRBV6-6, the J call TRBJ2-1; 7 positions agree with TRBD1. Germline V gene data show CDR1 as MNHNY and CDR2 as SVGAGI (reference sequence). J was trimmed by 6 bases and V by 2 bases; bases with no gene match: 7. The CDR3 length is 15 residues.

The chain links TRBV7-9 to TRBJ2-1; 8 bases are a match to TRBD2. This CDR3 has 15 residues. Germline loops: CDR1 SEHNR, CDR2 FQNEAQ (reference sequence). CDR3 sequence (DNA): TGTGTCCTCAACCCAGGCGGGGGGTCGGACAATGAGCAGTTCTTC. Translating it yields CVLNPGGGSDNEQFF.

This chain connects TRBV6-5 to TRBJ2-7, with 8 positions matching TRBD1. The germline V gene has CDR1 MNHEY and CDR2 SVGAGI. The CDR3 is made up of 13 amino acids. Trimming cost V 5 bases and J 2 bases; bases outside gene matches: 2. CDR3 nucleotides: TGTGCCAGCAGTCCGACAGGGGCCTACGAGCAGTACTTC. It codes for CASSPTGAYEQYF.

V and J are TRBV5-5 and TRBJ2-7; D unclear. The V gene's germline CDR1 is SGHKS and CDR2 YYEKEE (reference sequence). The V end lost 0 bases, the J end lost 0 bases, and 10 bases lay between the germline ends. The CDR3 sequence is 15 residues long. The CDR3 spells CASSLGVPSSYEQYF. Here the CDR3 DNA reads TGTGCCAGCAGCTTGGGCGTGCCGAGCTCCTACGAGCAGTACTTC.

The V call is TRBV18, the J call TRBJ2-3; 8 nucleotides align to TRBD2. Trimming at V came to 2 bases and at J to 4 bases, leaving 5 bases not matched to a gene. The CDR3 loop spans 15 amino acids. From germline, CDR1 is KGHSH and CDR2 LQKENI. The CDR3 region has the DNA TGTGCCAGCTCACCAATCGGGAGGGCTTCAGATACGCAGTATTTT. Protein product: CASSPIGRASDTQYF.

The J gene is TRBJ2-7, the V gene TRBV6-4, with TRBD1 matching over 10 bases. Germline V lookup: CDR1 MRHNA, CDR2 SNTAGT. This CDR3 is 13 amino acids long. V lost 5 bases to trimming and J lost 3 bases; unmatched junction nucleotides: 1. As DNA, the CDR3 is TGTGCCAGCAGTCGGGACAGGGGCTACGAGCAGTACTTC. It translates to CASSRDRGYEQYF.

The J gene is TRBJ1-4, the V gene TRBV6-1; D remains ambiguous. The germline V gene encodes CDR1 MNHNS and CDR2 SASEGT. V lost 4 bases to trimming and J lost 0 bases, with 6 bases between them. CDR3 length: 14 residues. The CDR3 spells CASSARATNEKLFF. The CDR3 DNA follows: TGTGCCAGCAGTGCGAGAGCAACTAATGAAAAACTGTTTTTT.

This clone showed up just once. The rearrangement joins TRBV18 to TRBJ1-1; a possible D gene is TRBD1 (5 bases). The CDR3 spans 14 residues. Per the germline V gene, CDR1 is KGHSH and CDR2 is LQKENI. V was pared by 0 bases and J by 5 bases, with 10 bases between. The CDR3 region has the DNA TGTGCCAGCTCACCACCGGGGGGGTCGACTGAAGCTTTCTTT. This codes for CASSPPGGSTEAFF.

This clone is medium-sized (0.01 to 0.1%) by share. The V gene is TRBV15, the J gene TRBJ1-4, with D possibly TRBD1 on 6 matching bases. Germline-derived CDR1 and CDR2 are LNHNV and YYDKDF (reference sequence). V was pared by 6 bases and J by 7 bases, with 18 bases between. The CDR3 loop spans 15 amino acids. The CDR3 protein is CATSRSGEGSEKLFF. In nucleotides, the CDR3 is TGTGCCACCAGTCGATCAGGGGAAGGGAGTGAAAAACTGTTTTTT.

The chain has TRBV6-5 and TRBJ1-5; 7 bases are a match to TRBD1. Germline CDR1 and CDR2: MNHEY and SVGAGI. V lost 0 bases, J lost 7 bases, and 9 bases stayed unmatched. The CDR3 sequence is 16 residues long. The CDR3: CASSYSRGGGDQPQHF. As DNA, the CDR3 is TGTGCCAGCAGTTACTCGAGAGGGGGCGGCGACCAGCCCCAGCATTTT.

The V call is TRBV19, the J call TRBJ2-2, with 10 bases aligning to TRBD2. This CDR3 comprises 14 residues. In germline, CDR1 is LNHDA, CDR2 SQIVND (reference sequence). The V segment lost 9 bases and the J segment 4 bases; nucleotides outside the gene matches: 5. The CDR3 nucleotides read TGTGCCAGCAAGCGGGAGGGCCGCACCGGGGAGCTGTTTTTT. Its translation is CASKREGRTGELFF.

The chain employs TRBV10-3 and TRBJ2-5, with D possibly TRBD1 on 6 matching bases. The germline V gene encodes CDR1 ENHRY and CDR2 SYGVKD. Trimming stripped 4 bases from V and 2 bases from J, with 11 bases between. This CDR3 is built from 14 residues. CDR3 DNA sequence: TGTGCCATCAGTGCGGGACATCTTCAAGAGACCCAGTACTTC. Its protein is CAISAGHLQETQYF.

The chain is built from TRBV4-1 and TRBJ2-6, with D perhaps matching TRBD2 (5 bases). The germline gives CDR1 MGHRA, CDR2 YSYEKL. The CDR3 sequence is 18 residues long. Trimming took 0 bases from V and 7 from J, leaving 19 bases between them. The CDR3 DNA reads as TGCGCCAGCAGCCAAGATGCCGGGGTTGGAGCCGGTGCCAACGTCCTGACTTTC. As protein: CASSQDAGVGAGANVLTF.

The chain employs TRBV5-4 and TRBJ1-2; 8 bases line up with TRBD1. The CDR3 covers 15 residues. The V and J ends lost 3 bases and 4 bases, in that order; junction bases with no gene match: 8. Germline V gives CDR1 SGHNT, CDR2 YYREEE (reference sequence). CDR3 in DNA: TGTGCCAGCAGCTCCAAGACAGGGGTGGGCTATGGCTACACCTTC. Amino acid sequence: CASSSKTGVGYGYTF. The full variable domain, in which reference TRBV5-4 and TRBJ1-2 provide the parts outside the CDR3, is ETGVTQSPTHLIKTRGQQVTLRCSSQSGHNTVSWYQQALGQGPQFIFQYYREEENGRGNFPPRFSGLQFPNYSSELNVNALELDDSALYLCASSSKTGVGYGYTFGSGTRLTVV.

V is TRBV9 and J is TRBJ2-1, with 10 nucleotides matching TRBD2. The germline V gene encodes CDR1 SGDLS and CDR2 YYNGEE. J was trimmed by 6 bases and V by 4 bases; bases with no gene match: 7. This CDR3 is built from 15 residues. CDR3 sequence: CASSPLAGVFNEQFF. The CDR3 DNA follows: TGTGCCAGCAGCCCTCTAGCGGGAGTGTTCAATGAGCAGTTCTTC. The full variable domain, rest sourced from reference TRBV9 and TRBJ2-1, is DSGVTQTPKHLITATGQRVTLRCSPRSGDLSVYWYQQSLDQGLQFLIQYYNGEERAKGNILERFSAQQFPDLHSELNLSSLELGDSALYFCASSPLAGVFNEQFFGPGTRLTVL.

CDR3 protein: CASSLATGQGATGELFF. The CDR3 coding sequence is TGCGCCAGCAGCTTGGCCACGGGACAGGGGGCCACCGGGGAGCTGTTTTTT. This sequence joins TRBV5-1 and TRBJ2-2, with 12 bases aligning to TRBD1. The CDR3 runs 17 residues. The trim removed 0 bases at V and 4 bases at J, leaving 4 bases unmatched. Germline V gene data show CDR1 as SGHRS and CDR2 as YFSETQ.

This clone appeared a single time. J is TRBJ2-5 and V is TRBV6-1, with TRBD2 matching over 10 bases. The CDR3 extends over 14 amino acids. In germline, CDR1 is MNHNS, CDR2 SASEGT. V lost 6 bases, J lost 5 bases, and 6 bases stayed unmatched. The CDR3 DNA reads as TGTGCCAGCAGAGCGGGAGGGCCGGTTGAGACCCAGTACTTC. It translates to CASRAGGPVETQYF.

The rearrangement joins TRBV7-2 to TRBJ2-5, with 10 nucleotides matching TRBD1. The CDR3 extends over 13 amino acids. Germline CDR1 is SGHTA and CDR2 is FQGNSA. V gave up 5 bases and J gave up 8 bases; unmatched junction bases: 5. The CDR3 DNA is TGTGCCAGCAGCCCGGGACAGGGGACCACCCAGTACTTC. Its protein product is CASSPGQGTTQYF.

This clone was recorded only once. CDR3: CASSYSRGYEQYF. DNA for the CDR3: TGTGCCAGCAGTTACTCAAGGGGCTACGAGCAGTACTTC. V and J are TRBV6-5 and TRBJ2-7; tentative D call: TRBD1 (5 bases). V shed 0 bases and J shed 3 bases, with 6 bases lying between them. CDR3 length: 13 amino acids. Germline values: CDR1 MNHEY, CDR2 SVGAGI.

The chain employs TRBV11-1 and TRBJ2-1; 14 nucleotides line up with TRBD2. V was pared by 6 bases and J by 8 bases, with 6 bases of the junction left unmatched. This CDR3 has 15 amino acids. Germline CDR1 reads SGHAT; CDR2 reads FQDESV (reference sequence). CDR3 sequence: CASRSGTSGSYEQFF. For the CDR3, the DNA is TGTGCCAGCAGGTCCGGGACTAGCGGGAGCTATGAGCAGTTCTTC.

The rearrangement joins TRBV28 to TRBJ1-5, with D uncertain. This CDR3 comprises 15 residues. Germline V CDR1 and CDR2: MDHEN, SYDVKM. The V end lost 2 bases, the J end lost 2 bases, and 10 bases lay between the germline ends. The CDR3 nucleotides are TGTGCCAGCAGTTTACCAGTTGGAGGCAATCAGCCCCAGCATTTT. Translating gives CASSLPVGGNQPQHF.

The chain is built from TRBV7-2 and TRBJ2-2, with 15 bases identical to TRBD2. CDR3 length equals 17 residues. In germline, CDR1 is SGHTA, CDR2 FQGNSA. With V trimmed by 5 bases and J by 5 bases, 6 bases remained unmatched. The CDR3: CASSHTGLAGGTGELFF. The CDR3 DNA is TGTGCCAGCAGCCATACCGGACTAGCGGGAGGGACCGGGGAGCTGTTTTTT. Using reference TRBV7-2 and TRBJ2-2 for the parts outside the CDR3, the full variable domain is GAGVSQSPSNKVTEKGKDVELRCDPISGHTALYWYRQSLGQGLEFLIYFQGNSAPDKSGLPSDRFSAERTGGSVSTLTIQRTQQEDSAVYLCASSHTGLAGGTGELFFGEGSRLTVL.

The chain uses TRBV6-5 and TRBJ2-1; 9 bases are shared with TRBD1. The germline V gene encodes CDR1 MNHEY and CDR2 SVGAGI. The CDR3 is 15 amino acids. The V and J ends lost 6 bases and 4 bases, in that order; junction bases with no gene match: 7. The CDR3 region has the DNA TGTGCCAGCAGAGAGACAGGGGGTGGTTACAATGAGCAGTTCTTC. Amino acid sequence: CASRETGGGYNEQFF.

The chain recombines TRBV28 with TRBJ1-3, with D possibly TRBD1 on 5 matching bases. Germline V gene data show CDR1 as MDHEN and CDR2 as SYDVKM. V dropped 3 bases and J dropped 3 bases, with 9 bases sitting between them. This CDR3 is 14 amino acids long. DNA for the CDR3: TGTGCCAGCAGTTTTCAGGGATATGGAAACACCATATATTTT. Amino acid sequence: CASSFQGYGNTIYF.

This chain links TRBV5-4 with TRBJ2-5; 10 nucleotides agree with TRBD2. This CDR3 has 15 amino acids. V lost 8 bases and J lost 2; bases outside the gene matches: 9. CDR1 SGHNT and CDR2 YYREEE come from the germline V gene (reference sequence). The CDR3 sequence: CASTAGLADQETQYF. The CDR3 nucleotides are TGTGCCAGTACCGCCGGACTAGCGGATCAAGAGACCCAGTACTTC.

The V and J genes are TRBV18 and TRBJ2-7; 9 bases agree with TRBD1. CDR3 size: 14 residues. Germline loops: CDR1 KGHSH, CDR2 LQKENI. V trimming: 1 base; J trimming: 3 bases; junction bases outside the gene matches: 1. The CDR3 DNA sequence: TGTGCCAGCTCACCACAGGGACAGGGCTACGAGCAGTACTTC. Residues: CASSPQGQGYEQYF.

V usage is TRBV6-5 and J usage is TRBJ1-2; tentative D call: TRBD1 (6 bases). The V gene's germline CDR1 is MNHEY and CDR2 SVGAGI. The CDR3 length is 14 residues. V was cut by 0 bases and J by 5 bases, with 10 bases left in between. CDR3 protein: CASSYSDSTYGYTF. The CDR3 region has the DNA TGTGCCAGCAGTTACTCGGACAGTACATATGGCTACACCTTC.

The rearrangement joins TRBV7-7 to TRBJ1-1; no clear D. This CDR3 is built from 13 residues. V shed 4 bases and J shed 5 bases, with 11 bases lying between them. The germline gives CDR1 SSHAT, CDR2 FNYEAQ (reference sequence). Here the CDR3 reads CASSYSFGTEAFF. Written as DNA, the CDR3 is TGTGCCAGCAGCTACAGCTTTGGGACTGAAGCTTTCTTT.

The J gene is TRBJ2-7, the V gene TRBV9; 10 bases match TRBD2. The CDR3 is made up of 15 amino acids. V was pared by 4 bases and J by 4 bases, with 8 bases of the junction left unmatched. Germline V gene sequence: CDR1 SGDLS, CDR2 YYNGEE. The CDR3 DNA reads as TGTGCCAGCAGCCCCCGAGAGGGACTAGCGTACGAGCAGTACTTC. It codes for CASSPREGLAYEQYF.